Listed here are 5 T cell receptor beta chains from one sample, sequenced in a study of CD8+CD57+ T cells in acquired aplastic anemia. TCR beta VDJ combinations and CDR3 sequences were profiled from genomic DNA. A single record per CDR3 protein comes from TCRdb applying MiXCR to the reads. There are approximately 180,000 distinct CDR3 sequences in the sample; 45% to 55% occur only once, and 0.85% to 1.3% lies in the top ten. By flow cytometry, patients selected for sequencing had shown an expansion of CD8+CD57+ cells. Sequencing was done on a sample of sorted CD4+, CD8+, or CD8+CD57+ T cells (not recorded which) from PBMCs. The receptor set was obtained from a human donor with aplastic anemia.

This clonotype was seen ten or more times. The V and J genes are TRBV19 and TRBJ1-2; D gene uncertain. The CDR3 totals 12 residues. Trimming removed 1 base from V and 8 bases from J, with 8 bases in between. Germline V CDR1 and CDR2: LNHDA, SQIVND (reference sequence). CDR3 nucleotide sequence: TGTGCCAGTAGTATAGTGGGCTCCGGCTACACCTTC. Translated: CASSIVGSGYTF.

The chain is built from TRBV9 and TRBJ2-1, with D perhaps being TRBD1 or TRBD2 (6 bases each). The CDR3 is 13 amino acids. Trimming pared 9 bases from V and 8 bases from J, leaving 18 bases between. CDR1 and CDR2 from the germline V gene are SGDLS and YYNGEE. CDR3 sequence reads: CATSGGLSDEQFF. The DNA of the CDR3 is TGTGCCACTAGTGGGGGGCTGAGCGATGAGCAGTTCTTC.

The chain uses TRBV20-1 and TRBJ2-5, with 11 bases aligning to TRBD2. Germline V gives CDR1 DFQATT, CDR2 SNEGSKA (reference sequence). The CDR3 length is 14 residues. V lost 6 bases, J lost 5 bases, and 8 bases stayed unmatched. CDR3 sequence: CSAHLGLAAETQYF. CDR3 DNA sequence: TGCAGTGCCCACTTGGGACTAGCGGCGGAGACCCAGTACTTC.

This clonotype was found a few times. The V call is TRBV10-3, the J call TRBJ2-6; D call uncertain. The ends were cut back, 6 bases at V and 4 bases at J, with 10 bases in the middle. Germline V gives CDR1 ENHRY, CDR2 SYGVKD. CDR3 length: 14 amino acids. In DNA, the CDR3 is TGTGCCATCAGGGGTGTGTACGGGGCCAACGTCCTGACTTTC. Translating it yields CAIRGVYGANVLTF.

Notes on this clonotype: This CDR3 fails to terminate in the conserved phenylalanine or tryptophan, so it likely reflects a read error. The chain combines TRBV9 with TRBJ1-1; TRBD1 agrees at 7 bases. Per the germline V gene, CDR1 is SGDLS and CDR2 is YYNGEE. J was trimmed by 1 base and V by 4 bases; bases with no gene match: 4. The CDR3 is 14 amino acids. DNA for the CDR3: TGTGCCAGCAGCTTGGGACAGACGAACACTGAAGCTTTCCTT. Protein sequence: CASSLGQTNTEAFL.